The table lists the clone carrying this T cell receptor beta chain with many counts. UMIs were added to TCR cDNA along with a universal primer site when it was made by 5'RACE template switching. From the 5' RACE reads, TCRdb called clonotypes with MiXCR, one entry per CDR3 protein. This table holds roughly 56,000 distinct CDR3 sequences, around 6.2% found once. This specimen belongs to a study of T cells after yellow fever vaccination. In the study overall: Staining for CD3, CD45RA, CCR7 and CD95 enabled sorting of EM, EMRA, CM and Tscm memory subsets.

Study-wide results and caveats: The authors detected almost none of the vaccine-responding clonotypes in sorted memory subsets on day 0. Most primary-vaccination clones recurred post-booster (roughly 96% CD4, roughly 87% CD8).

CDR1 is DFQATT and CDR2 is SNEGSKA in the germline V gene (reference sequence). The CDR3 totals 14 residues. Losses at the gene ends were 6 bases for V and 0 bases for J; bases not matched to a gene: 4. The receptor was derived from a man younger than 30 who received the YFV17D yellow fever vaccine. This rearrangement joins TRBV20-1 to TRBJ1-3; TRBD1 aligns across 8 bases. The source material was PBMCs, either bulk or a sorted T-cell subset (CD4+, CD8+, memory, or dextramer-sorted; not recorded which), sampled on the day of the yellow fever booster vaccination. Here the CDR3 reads CSARQGLSGNTIYF. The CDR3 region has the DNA TGCAGTGCGAGACAGGGGCTCTCTGGAAACACCATATATTTT.